One sample yielded the 21 T cell receptor beta chains listed below, sequenced in a study of T cells in women clearing cervical HPV infection. The data were produced by immunoSEQ multiplex PCR, yet TCRdb's version contains in-frame clones alone and is incomplete. Recorded here are about 30,000 clones; the top ten clones represent 3% to 4%. Specimen: blood buffy coat. Every receptor here comes from a woman aged 18 to 69 with a cervical HPV16 infection that either progressed to CIN3+ or cleared (not recorded which).

As for this clone: Read data end 3 residues before the CDR3 end; the end is taken from the germline J gene. The chain links TRBV5-1 to TRBJ2-2; TRBD1 agrees at 8 bases. Germline lookup yields CDR1 SGHRS and CDR2 YFSETQ. The CDR3 contains 16 residues. After removal of 8 bases from V and 1 base from J, the junction contained 10 bases not matched to a gene. Here the CDR3 reads CASNPTGTGNTGELFF. CDR3 DNA, as far as it was read: TGCGCCAGTAATCCCACCGGGACAGGGAACACCGGGGAG.

The CDR3 loop is CSARDLAGVANEQFF. The covered CDR3 bases are TGCAGTGCTAGAGATCTGGCGGGAGTCGCCAATGAG. V and J are TRBV20-1 and TRBJ2-1, with 7 bases lining up with TRBD2. The observed sequence ends 3 residues before the CDR3 terminus, with the missing tail filled in from the germline J gene. CDR3 size: 15 residues. V gave up 0 bases and J gave up 6 bases; unmatched junction bases: 8. Germline V gene lookup returns CDR1 DFQATT and CDR2 SNEGSKA (reference sequence).

As to this clone: With the read ending 3 residues before the CDR3 end, the germline J gene is used to fill in that end. J is TRBJ2-3 and V is TRBV12-3 or TRBV12-4; 9 bases fit TRBD1. The CDR3 is made up of 15 amino acids. V was pared by 5 bases and J by 8 bases, with 11 bases of the junction left unmatched. The part of the CDR3 DNA that was read is TGTGCCAGCAGTCCCGAGACAGGGGGGTACGGTACG. Protein product: CASSPETGGYGT. From start to end, the CDR3 is CASSPETGGYGTQYF.

A word on this clone: With the read ending 3 residues before the CDR3 end, the germline J gene is used to fill in that end. This chain links TRBV11-2 with TRBJ1-2; 7 bases line up with TRBD1. V was pared by 5 bases and J by 5 bases, with 8 bases of the junction left unmatched. The CDR3 has 14 residues. The germline CDR1 and CDR2 sequences are SGHAT and FQNNGV. CDR3 DNA (partial): TGTGCCAGCAGCCCTGACAGGGCGGGGTATGGC. Its translation: CASSPDRAGYG. The entire CDR3 reads CASSPDRAGYGYTF. Supplemented by reference TRBV11-2 and TRBJ1-2, the full variable domain reads EAGVAQSPRYKIIEKRQSVAFWCNPISGHATLYWYQQILGQGPKLLIQFQNNGVVDDSQLPKDRFSAERLKGVDSTLKIQPAKLEDSAVYLCASSPDRAGYGYTFGSGTRLTVV.

As regards this clone: The CDR3 extends 3 residues past the end of the read, so its final part is completed from the germline J gene. V gene TRBV4-2 combines with J gene TRBJ2-7, with 15 nucleotides matching TRBD2. The V gene end was trimmed by 3 bases and the J gene end by 0 bases; junction bases not matched to a gene: 3. The CDR3 is 17 residues long. Germline V lookup: CDR1 LGHNA, CDR2 YNFKEQ. CDR3 bases read: TGTGCCAGCAGCCAGGGACTAGCGGGAGGTTACTCCTACGAG. Protein sequence: CASSQGLAGGYSYE. The complete CDR3 reads CASSQGLAGGYSYEQYF.

Concerning this clone itself: Sequencing ends 3 residues short of the CDR3 end; the germline J gene provides the rest. The rearrangement uses TRBV11-3 and TRBJ2-7, with 9 bases that match TRBD2. The germline V gene has CDR1 SGHNT and CDR2 YENEEA. V dropped 2 bases and J dropped 3; count of bases not matched to a gene: 5. The CDR3 length is 15 residues. The CDR3 sequence is CASSLLASGNYEQYF. The sequenced CDR3 bases are TGTGCCAGCAGCTTACTTGCTAGCGGGAACTACGAG.

As regards this clone: The read terminates 3 residues ahead of where the CDR3 ends, so the germline J gene completes it. This chain links TRBV7-9 with TRBJ1-2; 7 positions agree with TRBD1. CDR1 and CDR2 (germline): SEHNR, FQNEAQ (reference sequence). The V segment lost 4 bases and the J segment 2 bases; nucleotides outside the gene matches: 1. The CDR3 extends over 13 amino acids. CDR3 sequence: CASSSGQNYGYTF. Partial CDR3 DNA: TGTGCCAGCAGCTCGGGACAGAACTATGGC.

Remarks on this clone: Sequencing ends 3 residues short of the CDR3 end; the germline J gene provides the rest. The chain uses TRBV6-1 and TRBJ2-5; tentatively, D is TRBD1 (5 bases). The CDR3 is 15 amino acids. CDR1 is MNHNS, CDR2 SASEGT, per germline. Trimming took off 0 bases at V and 6 bases at J, with 14 bases between the two ends. This chain's CDR3 is CASSEAGVRAKTQYF. Partial CDR3 DNA: TGTGCCAGCAGTGAAGCTGGTGTCAGGGCAAAGACC.

Comment on this clone: A read error may account for a junction end that differs from germline. The read is 3 residues too short to cover the CDR3 end, so that end is filled in from the germline J gene. Within the sample, other DNA sequences also encode this same CDR3. The chain employs TRBV5-6 and TRBJ1-1; 7 bases are shared with TRBD1. Germline V gene data show CDR1 as SGHDT and CDR2 as YYEEEE. There are 14 residues in the CDR3. The CDR3 loop reads CASSWGQTNTEAFF. The part of the CDR3 DNA that was read is TGTGCCAGCAGCTGGGGACAGACGAACACTGAG.

Concerning this clone itself: The read finishes 3 residues shy of the CDR3 end, and the germline J gene is used to complete it. V gene TRBV19 combines with J gene TRBJ2-2, with TRBD1 identical over 8 bases. Germline-derived CDR1 and CDR2 are LNHDA and SQIVND (reference sequence). This CDR3 is built from 16 residues. V was pared by 0 bases and J by 5 bases, with 5 bases of the junction left unmatched. The CDR3 protein is CASSIEGTGPTGELFF. CDR3 DNA, as far as it was read: TGTGCCAGTAGTATAGAGGGGACAGGACCAACCGGGGAG.

Comments on this clone: Coverage ceases 3 residues before the CDR3 finishes, and the germline J gene fills in the end. V usage is TRBV20-1 and J usage is TRBJ1-1; no clear D. Trimming stripped 0 bases from V and 5 bases from J, with 19 bases between. CDR1 and CDR2 from the germline V gene are DFQATT and SNEGSKA (reference sequence). There are 16 residues in the CDR3. This CDR3 is CSARDAKRQFPTEAFF. CDR3 bases read: TGCAGTGCTAGAGATGCCAAAAGGCAATTTCCGACTGAA.

Details on this clone: The read is 3 residues too short to cover the CDR3 end, so that end is filled in from the germline J gene. V and J are TRBV6-2 or TRBV6-3 and TRBJ2-3; 7 positions match TRBD2. V was clipped by 0 bases and J by 2 bases; unmatched bases: 5. Germline CDR1 is MNHEY and CDR2 is SVGEGT. This CDR3 contains 16 residues. The part of the CDR3 DNA that was read is TGTGCCAGCAGTTACTCCTGGCGGGACTACACAGATACG. Translation gives CASSYSWRDYTDT. From start to end, the CDR3 is CASSYSWRDYTDTQYF.

Concerning this clone itself: The read ends 3 residues early relative to the CDR3; the germline J gene fills the gap. The chain links TRBV30 to TRBJ1-1; no clear D gene. The CDR3 runs 11 residues. V was cut by 4 bases and J by 6 bases, with 9 bases left in between. Germline V gives CDR1 GTSNPN, CDR2 SVGIG (reference sequence). The part of the CDR3 DNA that was read is TGTGCCTGGATATTCAGAGCTGAA. Translating gives CAWIFRAE. The whole CDR3 is CAWIFRAEAFF. Drawing the rest from reference TRBV30 and TRBJ1-1, the complete variable domain is SQTIHQWPATLVQPVGSPLSLECTVEGTSNPNLYWYRQAAGRGLQLLFYSVGIGQISSEVPQNLSASRPQDRQFILSSKKLLLSDSGFYLCAWIFRAEAFFGQGTRLTVV.

Details on this clone: The CDR3 goes on 3 residues after the read ends, and that part is filled in from the germline J gene. The chain links TRBV29-1 to TRBJ2-1, with D perhaps matching TRBD1 (5 bases). Trimming took 4 bases from V and 0 from J, leaving 10 bases between them. Germline V gene sequence: CDR1 SQVTM, CDR2 ANQGSEA. CDR3 length equals 14 residues. CDR3: CSVVGLLSYNEQFF. The part of the CDR3 DNA that was read is TGCAGCGTTGTGGGGCTCCTCTCCTACAATGAG.

Concerning this clone: The read terminates 3 residues ahead of where the CDR3 ends, so the germline J gene completes it. This chain links TRBV19 with TRBJ2-3, with 9 bases fitting TRBD1. Looked up from germline, CDR1 is LNHDA and CDR2 is SQIVND (reference sequence). This CDR3 spans 15 amino acids. Incomplete CDR3 DNA: TGTGCCAGTAAGGACAGGGGAAGGGGCCAAGAGACG. Translation: CASKDRGRGQET. The full CDR3 reads CASKDRGRGQETQYF.

On this clone: With the read ending 3 residues before the CDR3 end, the germline J gene is used to fill in that end. This rearrangement joins TRBV20-1 to TRBJ2-3; 15 bases are a match to TRBD2. The germline V gene has CDR1 DFQATT and CDR2 SNEGSKA (reference sequence). The CDR3 sequence is 18 residues long. V shed 6 bases, J shed 2 bases, and the junction held 12 bases outside the gene matches. The part of the CDR3 DNA that was read is TGCAGTGCGACCGGACTAGCGGGAGGGCCCCACCTCACAGATACG. This translates into CSATGLAGGPHLTDT. The entire CDR3 sequence reads CSATGLAGGPHLTDTQYF.

With respect to this clone: The CDR3 is cut off 3 residues early in the read; its end comes from the germline J gene. V and J are TRBV2 and TRBJ2-3; 9 bases agree with TRBD1. Losses at the gene ends were 2 bases for V and 2 bases for J; bases not matched to a gene: 5. The CDR3 has 16 residues. Germline assignment: CDR1 SNHLY and CDR2 FYNNEI. This CDR3 reads CASSEHGTGNTDTQYF. Partial CDR3 DNA: TGTGCCAGCAGTGAACACGGGACAGGGAACACAGATACG.

Comment on this clone: Coverage ceases 3 residues before the CDR3 finishes, and the germline J gene fills in the end. The V and J genes are TRBV7-3 and TRBJ2-5; TRBD2 agrees at 8 bases. Germline loops: CDR1 SGHTA, CDR2 FQGTGA. Trimming removed 3 bases from V and 6 bases from J; junction bases left unmatched: 12. The CDR3 sequence is 16 residues long. The DNA read from the CDR3 is TGTGCCAGCAGCTTGGGGGTCAGCGGGAGCGGAAAGACC. Translated, it gives CASSLGVSGSGKT. The entire CDR3 protein reads CASSLGVSGSGKTQYF.

The CDR3 loop reads CSVEGRGNTEAFF. The covered CDR3 bases are TGCAGCGTTGAGGGTAGGGGGAACACTGAA. The V and J genes are TRBV29-1 and TRBJ1-1, with a tentative D call TRBD1 (5 bases). The read is 3 residues too short to cover the CDR3 end, so that end is filled in from the germline J gene. The CDR3 loop spans 13 amino acids. Trimming pared 3 bases from V and 1 base from J, leaving 9 bases between. The germline V gene has CDR1 SQVTM and CDR2 ANQGSEA.

As for this clone: The sequenced fragment ends 3 residues before the CDR3 boundary, so the rest is inferred from the germline J gene. The chain joins TRBV30 to TRBJ2-1; 10 bases are shared with TRBD2. Per germline, CDR1 GTSNPN and CDR2 SVGIG (reference sequence). Trimming removed 8 bases from V and 7 bases from J; junction bases left unmatched: 11. The CDR3 has 14 residues. This CDR3 is CAGHLAGALNEQFF. The part of the CDR3 DNA that was read is TGTGCCGGGCATCTAGCGGGAGCACTAAATGAG.

As for this clone: The CDR3 end falls 3 residues outside the read, so it is completed with the germline J gene. This rearrangement joins TRBV29-1 to TRBJ2-1; 7 bases agree with TRBD1. Germline loops: CDR1 SQVTM, CDR2 ANQGSEA. CDR3 length: 13 residues. With 7 bases clipped from V and 6 bases from J, the junction kept 9 bases outside the gene matches. CDR3 DNA (partial): TGCAGCGCTCCTGGACAGGTGGTCAATGAG. Translating it yields CSAPGQVVNE. The full-length CDR3 reads as CSAPGQVVNEQFF.